This T cell receptor (beta chain) was sequenced for a study of control samples from healthy donors and cancer patients. V shed 7 bases, J shed 0 bases, and the junction held 16 bases outside the gene matches. The germline CDR1 and CDR2 sequences are SGHRS and YFSETQ. CDR3 length: 18 residues. Here immunoSEQ multiplex PCR was the method, and the copy in TCRdb shows in-frame clones only, minus some. This sample has about 160,000 clones; approximately 94% occur once, and the top ten carry 5.8%. The sequencing input was blood. The rearrangement uses TRBV5-1 and TRBJ2-3; TRBD2 matches at 8 bases. The sequence was collected from a young man in good health. CDR3 protein: CASCRGQGIAGSTDTQYF. CDR3 bases: TGCGCCAGCTGTAGGGGCCAAGGGATAGCGGGGAGCACAGATACGCAGTATTTT.